The 5 T cell receptor beta chains below all came from one sample that was sequenced in a study of T-cell memory formation after mild COVID-19. Via MiXCR, TCRdb re-called the 5' RACE reads, giving one row per CDR3 protein. The top ten hold approximately 8.4% of the sample, which has about 440,000 distinct CDR3 sequences, around 19% seen once. Sequences were obtained from PBMCs or a T cell subset sorted from them (not recorded which). The source is an adult woman who had mild COVID-19 (a few samples of this study predate the infection). Cell type and time point are not known.

A few counts support this clonotype. The rearrangement uses TRBV12-3 or TRBV12-4 and TRBJ2-5, with D perhaps TRBD1 (5 bases). The V and J ends lost 7 bases and 7 bases respectively, with 16 bases between them. The CDR3 sequence is 13 residues long. The CDR3 region has the DNA TGTGCCAGCATGTACAGGCCCGCTGGGACCCAGTACTTC. Translated: CASMYRPAGTQYF.

This clonotype has just a few counts. The chain is built from TRBV6-5 and TRBJ1-6, with a weak D call TRBD1 (6 bases). V lost 7 bases, J lost 7 bases, and 14 bases lay in between. CDR1 is MNHEY and CDR2 is SVGAGI in the germline V gene. The CDR3 covers 14 residues. CDR3 amino acids: CASKSTGPNSPLHF. The CDR3 bases are TGTGCCAGCAAGTCTACAGGGCCAAATTCACCCCTCCACTTT.

This rearrangement joins TRBV29-1 to TRBJ2-5; D remains ambiguous. This CDR3 is 11 amino acids long. V was shortened by 6 bases and J by 5 bases, with 10 bases between the two germline ends. The V gene's germline CDR1 is SQVTM and CDR2 ANQGSEA. CDR3 sequence (DNA): TGCAGCGTATCTCTGGGGGAGACCCAGTACTTC. As protein: CSVSLGETQYF.

The table lists this clonotype with a few counts. This chain joins TRBV29-1 and TRBJ2-5; D may be TRBD1 or TRBD2 (5 bases each). Trimming shortened V by 5 bases and J by 2 bases, and 12 bases separated the two germline ends. The CDR3 extends over 13 amino acids. CDR1 and CDR2 (germline): SQVTM, ANQGSEA. The CDR3 DNA reads TGCAGCGTTTCCGGGACGGAGCAAGAGACCCAGTACTTC. Its translation: CSVSGTEQETQYF.

This clonotype has just a few counts. This sequence joins TRBV6-5 and TRBJ1-5; a weak D match, TRBD1 (6 bases). This CDR3 has 14 amino acids. Per germline, CDR1 MNHEY and CDR2 SVGAGI. V shed 6 bases and J shed 4 bases, with 13 bases lying between them. DNA of the CDR3: TGTGCCAGCAGGCTGACAGGTGTAAATCAGCCCCAGCATTTT. Its translation: CASRLTGVNQPQHF.